This T cell receptor beta chain was retrieved from a study of long-term antiretroviral therapy in people with HIV. Notes on the study in general: Spans of CDR3 length were tighter for HIV repertoires than for controls. Those clones which expanded before ART made up the dominant part of the repertoire at all time points.

The germline V gene encodes CDR1 GTSNPN and CDR2 SVGIG (reference sequence). CDR3 length: 13 amino acids. V gave up 2 bases and J gave up 3 bases; unmatched junction bases: 4. The run of the v3.0 immunoSEQ assay was at survey level. Only in-frame clones appear in the TCRdb table, and some are missing; sequencing was by immunoSEQ multiplex PCR. Here the sample spans about 20,000 clones, approximately 90% being singletons. Points on this clone: Antigen: not known.

This chain links TRBV30 with TRBJ2-7; 7 nucleotides align to TRBD1. The TCR sequence derives from a woman aged 25 to 39 with HIV. The sample here was unsorted PBMCs, taken about 4.1 years before starting antiretroviral therapy. CDR3 in amino acids: CAWSTGQSYEQYF. For the CDR3, the DNA is TGTGCCTGGAGTACGGGACAGAGCTACGAGCAGTACTTC.